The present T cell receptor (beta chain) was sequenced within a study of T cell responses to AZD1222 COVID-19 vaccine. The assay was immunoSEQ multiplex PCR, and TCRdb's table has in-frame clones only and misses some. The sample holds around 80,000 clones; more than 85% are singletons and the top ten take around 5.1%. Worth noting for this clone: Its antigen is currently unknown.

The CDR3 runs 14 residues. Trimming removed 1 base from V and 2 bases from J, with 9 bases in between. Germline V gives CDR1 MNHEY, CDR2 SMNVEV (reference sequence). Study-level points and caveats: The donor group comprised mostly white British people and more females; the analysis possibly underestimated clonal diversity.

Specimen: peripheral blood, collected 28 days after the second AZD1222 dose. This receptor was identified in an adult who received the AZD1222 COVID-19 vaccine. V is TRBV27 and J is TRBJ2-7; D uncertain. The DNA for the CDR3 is TGTGCCAGCAGTTTATGGGCGGCACCCTACGAGCAGTACTTC. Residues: CASSLWAAPYEQYF.